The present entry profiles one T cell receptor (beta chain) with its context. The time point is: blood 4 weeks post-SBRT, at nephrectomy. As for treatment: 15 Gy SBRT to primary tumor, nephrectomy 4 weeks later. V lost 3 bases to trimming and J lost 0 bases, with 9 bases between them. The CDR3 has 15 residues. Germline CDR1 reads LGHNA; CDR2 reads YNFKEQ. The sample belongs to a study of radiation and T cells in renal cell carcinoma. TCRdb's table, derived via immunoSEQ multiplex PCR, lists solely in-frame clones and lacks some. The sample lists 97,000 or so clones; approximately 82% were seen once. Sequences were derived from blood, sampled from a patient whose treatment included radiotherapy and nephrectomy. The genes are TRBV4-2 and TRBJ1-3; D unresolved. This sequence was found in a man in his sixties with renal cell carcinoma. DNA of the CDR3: TGTGCCAGCAGCCAGGACGGGAGCTCTGGAAACACCATATATTTT. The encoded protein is CASSQDGSSGNTIYF.